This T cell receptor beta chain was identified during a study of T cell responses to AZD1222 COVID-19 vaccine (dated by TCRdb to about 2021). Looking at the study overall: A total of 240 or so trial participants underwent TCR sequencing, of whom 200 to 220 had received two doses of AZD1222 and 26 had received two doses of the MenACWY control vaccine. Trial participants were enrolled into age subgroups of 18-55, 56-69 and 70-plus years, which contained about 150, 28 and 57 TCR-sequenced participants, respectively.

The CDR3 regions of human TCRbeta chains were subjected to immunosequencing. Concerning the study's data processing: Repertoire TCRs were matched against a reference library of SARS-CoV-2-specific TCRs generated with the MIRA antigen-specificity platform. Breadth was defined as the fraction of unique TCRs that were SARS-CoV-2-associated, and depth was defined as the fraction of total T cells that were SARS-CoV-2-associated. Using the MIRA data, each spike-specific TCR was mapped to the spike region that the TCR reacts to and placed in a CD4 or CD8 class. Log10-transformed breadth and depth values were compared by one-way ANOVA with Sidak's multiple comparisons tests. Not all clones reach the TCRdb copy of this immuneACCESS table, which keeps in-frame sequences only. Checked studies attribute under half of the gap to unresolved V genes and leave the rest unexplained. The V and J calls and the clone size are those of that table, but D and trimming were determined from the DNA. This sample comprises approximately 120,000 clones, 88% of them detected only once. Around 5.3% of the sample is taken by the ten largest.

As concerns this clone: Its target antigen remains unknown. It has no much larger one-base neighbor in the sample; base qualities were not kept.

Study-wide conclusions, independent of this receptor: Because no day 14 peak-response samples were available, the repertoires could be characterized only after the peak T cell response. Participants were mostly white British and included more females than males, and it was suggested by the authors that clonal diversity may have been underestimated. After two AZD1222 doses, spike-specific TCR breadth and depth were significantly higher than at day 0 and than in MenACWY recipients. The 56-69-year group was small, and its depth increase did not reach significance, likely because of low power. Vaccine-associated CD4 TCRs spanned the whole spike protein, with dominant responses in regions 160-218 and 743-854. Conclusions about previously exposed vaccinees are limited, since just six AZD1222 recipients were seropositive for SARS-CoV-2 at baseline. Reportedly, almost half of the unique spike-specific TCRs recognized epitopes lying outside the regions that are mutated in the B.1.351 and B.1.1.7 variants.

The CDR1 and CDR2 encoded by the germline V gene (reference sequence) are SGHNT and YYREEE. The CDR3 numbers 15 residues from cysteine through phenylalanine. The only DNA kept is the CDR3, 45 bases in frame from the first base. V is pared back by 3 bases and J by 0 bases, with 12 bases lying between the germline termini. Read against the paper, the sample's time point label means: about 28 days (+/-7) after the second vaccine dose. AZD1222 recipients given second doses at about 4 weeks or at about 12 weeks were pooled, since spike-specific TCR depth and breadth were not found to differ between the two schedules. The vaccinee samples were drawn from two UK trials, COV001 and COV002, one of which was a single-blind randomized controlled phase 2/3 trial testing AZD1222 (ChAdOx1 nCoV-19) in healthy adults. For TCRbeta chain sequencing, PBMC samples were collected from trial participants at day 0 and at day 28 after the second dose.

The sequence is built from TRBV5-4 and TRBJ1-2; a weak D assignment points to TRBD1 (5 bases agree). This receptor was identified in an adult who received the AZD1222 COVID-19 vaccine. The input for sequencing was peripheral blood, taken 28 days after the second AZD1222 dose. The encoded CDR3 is CASSSKTDANYGYTF. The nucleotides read TGTGCCAGCAGCTCCAAGACAGACGCTAACTATGGCTACACCTTC.